One sample yielded the 6 T cell receptor beta chains listed below, sequenced in a study of T cells after yellow fever vaccination. Via MiXCR, TCRdb re-called the 5' RACE reads, giving one row per CDR3 protein. The sample includes 110,000 to 150,000 distinct CDR3 sequences, 5% to 7.5% of them seen just once. Material: CD4+ T cells sorted from PBMCs, obtained 10 days after the yellow fever booster vaccination. The receptors come from a man aged 25-45 years who received the YFV17D yellow fever vaccine.

This clonotype was seen at least ten times. V and J are TRBV7-6 and TRBJ2-1; no reliable D call. Between the trimmed V and J ends, which lost 5 bases and 4 bases, there was a span of 6 bases. Germline lookup yields CDR1 SGHVS and CDR2 FNYEAQ. The CDR3 totals 12 residues. As DNA, the CDR3 is TGTGCCAGCAGCCAGGCTTACAATGAGCAGTTCTTC. It yields the protein CASSQAYNEQFF.

Comment on this clonotype: Being one base from a much bigger clone, this may be a read error. This is likely a read error, given that the CDR3 carries no conserved phenylalanine or tryptophan at its end. V and J are TRBV25-1 and TRBJ2-5; D not resolved. The V gene's germline CDR1 is MGHDK and CDR2 SYGVNS. Trimming took 4 bases from V and 0 from J, leaving 9 bases between them. CDR3 length equals 14 residues. CDR3 bases: TGTGCCAGCAGTGGGGATGTGTACCAAGAGACCCAGTACCTC. It is translated as CASSGDVYQETQYL.

There are a few counts of this clonotype. V is TRBV14 and J is TRBJ2-1; D ambiguous. V gave up 2 bases and J gave up 7 bases, with 12 bases separating them. The germline V gene encodes CDR1 SGHDN and CDR2 FVKESK. CDR3 length equals 14 residues. CDR3 bases: TGTGCCAGCAGCCAATGGATGTTGGGTAATGAGCAGTTCTTC. This gives the protein CASSQWMLGNEQFF.

This clonotype has a count of ten or more. This chain links TRBV20-1 with TRBJ1-1; D remains unclear. Germline lookup yields CDR1 DFQATT and CDR2 SNEGSKA (reference sequence). CDR3 size: 16 residues. V was pared by 1 base and J by 1 base, with 16 bases between. The CDR3 DNA reads TGCAGTGCTAGAGTGGCCCGAGGGTCGCCGAACACTGAAGCTTTCTTT. Translation gives CSARVARGSPNTEAFF.

At least ten counts were recorded for this clonotype. The chain is built from TRBV18 and TRBJ1-1, with no clear D. The CDR3 is 15 amino acids. Germline V lookup: CDR1 KGHSH, CDR2 LQKENI. Between the trimmed V and J ends, which lost 6 bases and 0 bases, there was a span of 14 bases. CDR3 loop: CASSRSLLMNTEAFF. DNA for the CDR3: TGTGCCAGCTCCAGGTCACTGCTAATGAACACTGAAGCTTTCTTT.

The chain has TRBV6-2 or TRBV6-3 and TRBJ2-4; the D gene could be TRBD1 or TRBD2 (5 bases each). Germline V gene lookup returns CDR1 MNHEY and CDR2 SVGEGT. The CDR3 contains 14 residues. The V end lost 7 bases, the J end lost 1 base, and 11 bases lay between the germline ends. CDR3 DNA: TGTGCCAGCAACACCCGGGGCGCCAAAAACATTCAGTACTTC. Amino acid sequence: CASNTRGAKNIQYF.